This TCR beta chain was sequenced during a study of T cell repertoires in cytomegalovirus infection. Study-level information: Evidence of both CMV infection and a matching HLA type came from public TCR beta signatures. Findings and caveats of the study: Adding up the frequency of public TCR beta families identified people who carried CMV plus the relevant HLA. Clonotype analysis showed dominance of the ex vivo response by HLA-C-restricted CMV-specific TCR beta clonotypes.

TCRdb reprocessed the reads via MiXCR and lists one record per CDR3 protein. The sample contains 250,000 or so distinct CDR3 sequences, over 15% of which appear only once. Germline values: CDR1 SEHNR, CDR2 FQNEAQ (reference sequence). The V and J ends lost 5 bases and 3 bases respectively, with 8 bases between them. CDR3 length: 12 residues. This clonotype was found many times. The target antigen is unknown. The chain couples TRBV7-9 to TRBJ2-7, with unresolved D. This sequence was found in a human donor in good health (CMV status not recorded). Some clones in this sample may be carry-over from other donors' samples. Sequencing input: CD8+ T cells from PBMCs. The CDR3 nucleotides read TGTGCCAGCAGCCAGGCGATCTACGAGCAGTACTTC. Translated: CASSQAIYEQYF.